Listed below are T cell receptor beta chains from one sample, sequenced in a study of cytomegalovirus exposure and HLA in healthy donors. Repertoires were generated with immunoSEQ multiplex PCR, while TCRdb's copy carries only in-frame clones and drops some. The repertoire consists of 150,000 to 200,000 clones, with just under 80% occurring once and the leading ten covering about 1.3%. Material: PBMCs. These receptor sequences come from a man younger than 45 in good health and CMV-seronegative. The CDR3 runs from the conserved cysteine through the conserved F or W. Each record gives: D gene, V gene, clone size, J gene, CDR3 DNA, CDR3 protein. A D gene is named only where the DNA matches it firmly. Clone size is stated in some rows and not others, as once, few, many or a class when expanded.

>.|TRBV19|.|TRBJ1-2
TGTGCCAGTAGTAAAGAAATATCTCGGTCAGGGATCGGCTACACCTTC
CASSKEISRSGIGYTF
>.|TRBV19|.|TRBJ1-1
TGTGCCAGTAGTATGGTTCGGGGTGAGGCTACAGCTTTCTTT
CASSMVRGEATAFF
>.|TRBV28|few|TRBJ1-1
TGTGCCAGCATTGGGGAGGGAACGTGGAAAGCTTTCTTT
CASIGEGTWKAFF
>.|TRBV5-6|few|TRBJ1-1
TGTGCCAGCAGCACCGGGAACACTGAAGCTTTCTTT
CASSTGNTEAFF
>TRBD2|TRBV11-2|once|TRBJ2-3
TGTGCCAGCAGCTTGAGACTAGCGGGTTACACAGATACGCAGTATTTT
CASSLRLAGYTDTQYF
>.|TRBV6-6|.|TRBJ1-2
TGTGCCAGCAGTCTAGGGGATGACTATGGCTACACCTTC
CASSLGDDYGYTF
>TRBD2|TRBV18|few|TRBJ2-7
TGTGCCAGCTCACCGACAGGCGCGGGAGGGTACGAGCAGTACTTC
CASSPTGAGGYEQYF
>TRBD2|TRBV9|.|TRBJ2-2
TGTGCCAGCAGCTCCACTAGCGGAAACACCGGGGAGCTGTTTTTT
CASSSTSGNTGELFF
>.|TRBV30|few|TRBJ1-4
TGTGCCTGGACGGGATTAGGTAATGAAAAACTGTTTTTT
CAWTGLGNEKLFF
>.|TRBV5-1|.|TRBJ1-2
TGCGCCAGCAGCTTGGACGGGGCTAACTATGGCTACACCTTC
CASSLDGANYGYTF
>.|TRBV18|.|TRBJ1-4
TGTGCCAGCTCGTCAGGGGTAACTAATGAAAAACTGTTTTTT
CASSSGVTNEKLFF
>TRBD1|TRBV7-8|.|TRBJ1-2
TGTGCCAGCAGCTTCAAGGGACAGGGGCTAAATGGCTACACCTTC
CASSFKGQGLNGYTF
>.|TRBV5-8|.|TRBJ1-3
TGTGCCAGCAGCTTGGGGTTGACAGGAGGAAACACCATATATTTT
CASSLGLTGGNTIYF
>.|TRBV11-3|.|TRBJ2-7
TGTGCCAGCAGCTTAGATCGGGGGTACGAGCAGTACTTC
CASSLDRGYEQYF
>TRBD2|TRBV29-1|.|TRBJ2-1
TGCAGCGTTGAAGAGGGGGGGAATGAGCAGTTCTTC
CSVEEGGNEQFF
>TRBD1|TRBV5-8|.|TRBJ2-2
TGTGCCAGCAGATCCGGGACAGTGAACACCGGGGAGCTGTTTTTT
CASRSGTVNTGELFF
>TRBD1|TRBV19|once|TRBJ2-7
TGTGCCAGTGGTGCGGACAGGGGGTCCGAGCAGTACTTC
CASGADRGSEQYF
>TRBD2|TRBV19|.|TRBJ2-7
TGTGCCAGTAGTGTCATGACTAGCGGGGTATCCTACGAGCAGTACTTC
CASSVMTSGVSYEQYF
>.|TRBV29-1|.|TRBJ2-7
TGCAGCGTTGGGGGGCAGGTGGGGGACGAGCAGTACTTC
CSVGGQVGDEQYF
>.|TRBV2|few|TRBJ1-1
TGTGCCAGCAGTCAGGCCGGGCAGGGGAAACCTGAAGCTTTCTTT
CASSQAGQGKPEAFF
>.|TRBV7-2|.|TRBJ2-5
TGTGCCAGCAGCTTAGTTGGCGGGGCGGAGACCCAGTACTTC
CASSLVGGAETQYF
>.|TRBV19|.|TRBJ2-1
TGTGCCAGTAGTCTGGATCGGGGATACAATGAGCAGTTCTTC
CASSLDRGYNEQFF
>TRBD1|TRBV5-1|once|TRBJ2-7
TGCGCCAGCAGCTTCCAGACAGGGAACGAGCAGTACTTC
CASSFQTGNEQYF
>.|TRBV6-5|.|TRBJ1-1
TGTGCCACCAGGGGAGGGACTGAAGCTTTCTTT
CATRGGTEAFF
>.|TRBV11-2|.|TRBJ1-5
TGTGCCAGCAGCCAGATTAGCAATCAGCCCCAGCATTTT
CASSQISNQPQHF
>TRBD1|TRBV19|.|TRBJ1-2
TGTGCCAGTAGTAATAGGACAGGGCCCTTGTATGGCTACACCTTC
CASSNRTGPLYGYTF
>.|TRBV19|.|TRBJ2-3
TGTGCCAGTAGAGACTTCAAAAGCACAGATACGCAGTATTTT
CASRDFKSTDTQYF